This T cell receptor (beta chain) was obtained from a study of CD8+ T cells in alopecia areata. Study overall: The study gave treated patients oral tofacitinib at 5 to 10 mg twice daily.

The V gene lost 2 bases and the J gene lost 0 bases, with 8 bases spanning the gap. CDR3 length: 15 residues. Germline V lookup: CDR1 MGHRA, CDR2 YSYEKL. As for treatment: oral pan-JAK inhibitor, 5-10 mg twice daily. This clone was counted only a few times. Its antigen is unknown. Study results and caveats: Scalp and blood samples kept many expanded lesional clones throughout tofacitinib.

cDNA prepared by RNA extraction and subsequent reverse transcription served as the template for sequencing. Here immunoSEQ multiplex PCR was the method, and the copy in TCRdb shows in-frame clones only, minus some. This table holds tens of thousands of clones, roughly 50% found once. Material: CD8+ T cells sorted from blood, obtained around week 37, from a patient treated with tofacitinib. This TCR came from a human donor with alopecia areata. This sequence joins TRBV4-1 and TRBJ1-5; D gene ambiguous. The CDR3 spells CASSQTTDSNQPQHF. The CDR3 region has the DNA TGCGCCAGCAGCCAAACTACAGATAGCAATCAGCCCCAGCATTTT.